The 19 T cell receptor beta chains below all came from one sample that was sequenced in a study of Ad26.COV2.S vaccination and SARS-CoV-2 variants. The treatment is: some 19 received Ad26.COV2.S at low or high dose, single or two shots; roughly five received placebo; per-sample allocation not given. Sampling happened 63 days after the first vaccine or placebo injection. TCRdb's table, derived via immunoSEQ multiplex PCR, lists solely in-frame clones and lacks some. This sample has approximately 250,000 clones; 70% to 90% occur once, and the top ten carry about 2.8%. Material: peripheral blood, obtained in a trial of Ad26.COV2.S vaccine versus placebo. These receptors came from a person aged 18-60 years who received the Ad26.COV2.S COVID-19 vaccine or a placebo.

The chain uses TRBV6-4 and TRBJ2-1; D ambiguous. Germline assignment: CDR1 MRHNA and CDR2 SNTAGT. V was trimmed by 2 bases and J by 9 bases, leaving 14 bases between them. The CDR3 totals 14 residues. CDR3 coding DNA: TGTGCCAGCAGTGACGGCGTGGATTCGGGTGAGCAGTTCTTC. This gives the protein CASSDGVDSGEQFF.

The rearrangement links TRBV18 to TRBJ1-4, with 7 bases that match TRBD1. V trimming: 4 bases; J trimming: 4 bases; junction bases outside the gene matches: 3. The CDR3 length is 14 residues. From germline, CDR1 is KGHSH and CDR2 LQKENI. The CDR3, as DNA: TGTGCCAGCTCACGGGGACAGCTTAATGAAAAACTGTTTTTT. Its translation: CASSRGQLNEKLFF.

The chain links TRBV24-1 to TRBJ2-1; 13 bases align to TRBD2. Germline V CDR1 and CDR2: KGHDR, SFDVKD. CDR3 length equals 15 residues. The junction had 2 bases not matched to a gene; V was cut back by 5 bases and J by 5 bases. As DNA, the CDR3 is TGTGCCACCAGTGGGACTAGCGGGAGCCACAATGAGCAGTTCTTC. Translated: CATSGTSGSHNEQFF.

This clone has a handful of counts. The chain is built from TRBV19 and TRBJ1-5, with D unresolved. This CDR3 comprises 15 residues. Germline values: CDR1 LNHDA, CDR2 SQIVND (reference sequence). The V and J ends lost 3 bases and 2 bases respectively, with 11 bases between them. The CDR3 DNA reads TGTGCCAGTAGTATTGATCGGGCAGGCAATCAGCCCCAGCATTTT. Translating it yields CASSIDRAGNQPQHF.

This clone was recorded once. The V and J genes are TRBV6-4 and TRBJ2-5, with D possibly being TRBD2 (5 bases). The germline gives CDR1 MRHNA, CDR2 SNTAGT. The CDR3 sequence is 11 residues long. Between the trimmed V and J ends, which lost 8 bases and 5 bases, there was a span of 9 bases. CDR3 region: CASPRGETQYF. CDR3 nucleotide sequence: TGTGCCAGCCCCCGCGGGGAGACCCAGTACTTC.

The V call is TRBV6-5, the J call TRBJ1-6, with D maybe TRBD1 (6 bases). V was cut by 6 bases and J by 7 bases, with 13 bases left in between. CDR3 length equals 14 residues. Germline CDR1 is MNHEY and CDR2 is SVGAGI. The CDR3 DNA reads TGTGCCAGCAGGATGGGACATCCCAATTCACCCCTCCACTTT. It codes for CASRMGHPNSPLHF.

The chain links TRBV5-5 to TRBJ2-2; 8 bases align to TRBD1. J lost 0 bases, V lost 6 bases, and 10 bases had no gene match. The germline CDR1 and CDR2 sequences are SGHKS and YYEKEE (reference sequence). The CDR3 consists of 17 residues. CDR3 amino acids: CASNKDRGGANTGELFF. The CDR3 nucleotides read TGTGCCAGCAACAAAGACAGGGGCGGCGCGAACACCGGGGAGCTGTTTTTT.

The chain links TRBV2 to TRBJ1-6; D is unresolved. V shed 4 bases and J shed 0 bases, with 7 bases lying between them. The CDR3 sequence is 15 residues long. Looked up from germline, CDR1 is SNHLY and CDR2 is FYNNEI. The CDR3 spells CASSVKGSYNSPLHF. For the CDR3, the DNA is TGTGCCAGCAGTGTGAAAGGCTCCTATAATTCACCCCTCCACTTT.

The J gene is TRBJ2-7, the V gene TRBV7-9; weak D call: TRBD1 (5 bases). Germline CDR1 and CDR2: SEHNR and FQNEAQ (reference sequence). V gave up 1 base and J gave up 6 bases, with 7 bases separating them. This CDR3 has 12 residues. The chain's CDR3 is CASSLGTGEQYV. DNA for the CDR3: TGTGCCAGCAGCTTAGGAACAGGCGAGCAGTACGTC.

The rearrangement joins TRBV7-9 to TRBJ2-1, with D possibly being TRBD2 (6 bases). CDR3 length equals 16 residues. Trimming took off 1 base at V and 8 bases at J, with 18 bases between the two ends. Per the germline V gene, CDR1 is SEHNR and CDR2 is FQNEAQ (reference sequence). CDR3 loop: CASSLDPPALADEQFF. The CDR3 DNA sequence: TGTGCCAGCAGCTTAGACCCTCCTGCACTAGCAGATGAGCAGTTCTTC.

The rearrangement uses TRBV27 and TRBJ2-2, with D possibly being TRBD1 (6 bases). In germline, CDR1 is MNHEY, CDR2 SMNVEV (reference sequence). This CDR3 comprises 16 residues. The germline V and J ends were trimmed by 5 bases and 6 bases, with 19 bases remaining between them. The CDR3 protein is CASSTRTERWAGELFF. The CDR3, as DNA: TGTGCCAGCAGTACTCGGACAGAACGGTGGGCCGGGGAGCTGTTTTTT.

CDR3 amino acids: CASSQAFAGMGEKLFF. In DNA, the CDR3 is TGCGCCAGCAGCCAAGCGTTCGCAGGGATGGGCGAAAAACTGTTTTTT. The V gene is TRBV4-1, the J gene TRBJ1-4, with D perhaps matching TRBD1 (5 bases). The CDR3 runs to 16 residues. The germline CDR1 and CDR2 sequences are MGHRA and YSYEKL. Trimming stripped 1 base from V and 8 bases from J, with 17 bases between.

This chain links TRBV6-1 with TRBJ2-4; either TRBD1 or TRBD2 may supply D (5 bases each). The ends were cut back, 0 bases at V and 8 bases at J, with 11 bases in the middle. CDR1 and CDR2 (germline): MNHNS, SASEGT. The CDR3 loop spans 14 amino acids. CDR3 sequence: CASSEAGDGYIQYF. The CDR3 bases are TGTGCCAGCAGTGAAGCTGGGGACGGGTACATTCAGTACTTC.

This clone was recorded once. The rearrangement links TRBV2 to TRBJ2-7; 7 bases are shared with TRBD1. Germline CDR1 is SNHLY and CDR2 is FYNNEI. This CDR3 has 12 residues. CDR3 in amino acids: CVWTGDTYEQYV. In DNA form, the CDR3 reads TGTGTGTGGACAGGCGATACCTACGAGCAGTACGTC.

The gene calls are TRBV5-4 and TRBJ2-1; TRBD2 matches 11 bases. With V trimmed by 4 bases and J by 0 bases, 3 bases remained unmatched. Germline lookup yields CDR1 SGHNT and CDR2 YYREEE (reference sequence). The CDR3 spans 16 residues. This CDR3 is CASSGTSGSSYNEQFF. The CDR3 coding sequence is TGTGCCAGCAGCGGGACTAGCGGTAGCTCCTACAATGAGCAGTTCTTC.

The chain employs TRBV30 and TRBJ2-7; D call uncertain. Trimming pared 0 bases from V and 2 bases from J, leaving 8 bases between. This CDR3 is built from 13 residues. Germline loops: CDR1 GTSNPN, CDR2 SVGIG (reference sequence). CDR3 DNA: TGTGCCTGGAGTGTATTGAAGGCCTACGAGCAGTACTTC. Protein: CAWSVLKAYEQYF.

CDR3 sequence reads: CASSYRRDIQETQYF. The CDR3 coding sequence is TGTGCCAGCAGTTACCGCCGGGACATCCAAGAGACCCAGTACTTC. The rearrangement links TRBV6-5 to TRBJ2-5; possibly TRBD1 for D (6 bases). Germline values: CDR1 MNHEY, CDR2 SVGAGI. The CDR3 spans 15 residues. V was pared by 2 bases and J by 1 base, with 11 bases between.

This clone has just one count. The chain carries TRBV3-1 (or the pseudogene TRBV3-2) and TRBJ2-1; 7 bases are shared with TRBD2. J was trimmed by 5 bases and V by 3 bases; bases with no gene match: 4. The CDR3 runs to 14 residues. The germline V gene has CDR1 LGHDT and CDR2 YNNKEL (reference sequence). CDR3 residues: CASSQGGKNNEQFF. CDR3 coding DNA: TGTGCCAGCAGCCAGGGAGGGAAGAACAATGAGCAGTTCTTC.

The chain combines TRBV27 with TRBJ2-3; 7 bases fit TRBD1. Per the germline V gene, CDR1 is MNHEY and CDR2 is SMNVEV (reference sequence). J gave up 0 bases and V 5 bases, and 5 bases lay outside the gene matches. There are 15 residues in the CDR3. In DNA form, the CDR3 reads TGTGCCAGCAGTATACAGGGGCCTAGCACAGATACGCAGTATTTT. This codes for CASSIQGPSTDTQYF.